This T cell receptor (beta chain) was recovered during a study of T cells after yellow fever vaccination. TCRdb re-called the 5' RACE reads with MiXCR, one entry per CDR3 protein. The data show a few hundred thousand distinct CDR3 sequences, 18% seen once. CDR1 and CDR2 (germline): PRHDT, FYEKMQ (reference sequence). CDR3 length: 13 residues. J lost 6 bases, V lost 0 bases, and 2 bases had no gene match. The rearrangement links TRBV13 to TRBJ2-7; TRBD2 matches 7 bases. This receptor was identified in a man younger than 30 who received the YFV17D yellow fever vaccine. The input for sequencing was PBMCs, taken before the yellow fever booster vaccination. The CDR3 DNA reads as TGTGCCAGCAGCTTAGGGCTAGCGGCCGAGCAGTACTTC. Its translation is CASSLGLAAEQYF.